Presented here are 9 T cell receptor beta chains from one specimen sequenced in a study of regulatory T cells in long-lasting Graves disease. Time point in this sample: persistent/refractory GD, antithyroid drugs over 5 years with positive TRAb. Preparation of the TCR library used RNA extracted from PBMCs. Arm-PCR of CDR3 regions and iRepertoire HTBI primers were used to build TCR beta libraries. TCRdb processed the multiplex PCR reads anew with MiXCR; each CDR3 protein has one entry. The sample holds approximately 350,000 distinct CDR3 sequences, roughly 25% seen once. The specimen was peripheral blood mononuclear cells (PBMCs), collected when the disease was refractory, from a patient treated with antithyroid drugs. These TCRs come from a woman aged 40 to 50 with Graves disease.

In this sample, this clonotype turned up a few times. The rearrangement joins TRBV20-1 to TRBJ1-4; D uncertain. Germline V CDR1 and CDR2: DFQATT, SNEGSKA (reference sequence). With 3 bases removed from V and 2 bases from J, the gap between germline ends came to 16 bases. This CDR3 is 16 amino acids long. The CDR3 here is CSASDTGRATNEKLFF. The CDR3 DNA is TGCAGTGCTAGTGATACCGGGCGTGCGACTAATGAAAAACTGTTTTTT.

This clonotype showed up just a few times. This sequence joins TRBV3-1 and TRBJ2-5, with TRBD1 matching over 8 bases. Trimming took 4 bases from V and 5 from J; bases not matched to a gene: 6. Germline V gene sequence: CDR1 LGHDT, CDR2 YNNKEL (reference sequence). This CDR3 has 14 amino acids. The CDR3 DNA is TGTGCCAGCAGCCGGACAGGGAAGCGGGAGACCCAGTACTTC. Translation: CASSRTGKRETQYF.

As for this clonotype: It is likely a read error, because the conserved phenylalanine at the end of the CDR3 is missing. The genes are TRBV29-1 and TRBJ1-2; 8 nucleotides agree with TRBD1. Losses at the gene ends were 1 base for V and 8 bases for J; bases not matched to a gene: 3. CDR3 length: 12 amino acids. Germline values: CDR1 SQVTM, CDR2 ANQGSEA. In DNA, the CDR3 is TGCAGCGTTGAAGGACAGGGGAACGGCTACACCCTC. Residues: CSVEGQGNGYTL.

At least ten counts were recorded for this clonotype. The V gene is TRBV6-1, the J gene TRBJ2-4; a possible D gene is TRBD1 (6 bases). Germline loops: CDR1 MNHNS, CDR2 SASEGT. Trimming pared 6 bases from V and 7 bases from J, leaving 10 bases between. The CDR3 length is 12 residues. CDR3 in amino acids: CASSPGQNIQYF. The CDR3 DNA reads as TGTGCCAGCAGCCCCGGACAGAACATTCAGTACTTC.

The chain links TRBV13 to TRBJ2-1; D is uncertain. The CDR3 has 14 residues. V was clipped by 3 bases and J by 0 bases, with 6 bases between them. Germline CDR1 is PRHDT and CDR2 is FYEKMQ (reference sequence). CDR3: CASSFQPSYNEQFF. CDR3 in DNA: TGTGCCAGCAGCTTCCAGCCCTCCTACAATGAGCAGTTCTTC. Full variable domain (remainder filled in from reference TRBV13 and TRBJ2-1): AAGVIQSPRHLIKEKRETATLKCYPIPRHDTVYWYQQGPGQDPQFLISFYEKMQSDKGSIPDRFSAQQFSDYHSELNMSSLELGDSALYFCASSFQPSYNEQFFGPGTRLTVL.

The CDR3 region has the DNA TGTGCCAGCAGTTGGGTAGGCCCCCCATCGCTTCCAGCGGGAGGGGATACGCAGTATTTT. This encodes CASSWVGPPSLPAGGDTQYF. The chain combines TRBV27 with TRBJ2-3; 10 bases line up with TRBD2. Per the germline V gene, CDR1 is MNHEY and CDR2 is SMNVEV (reference sequence). With 4 bases clipped from V and 6 bases from J, the junction kept 22 bases outside the gene matches. This CDR3 region has 20 residues.

This chain uses TRBV3-1 with TRBJ2-5, with D possibly matching TRBD2 (5 bases). The V gene lost 3 bases and the J gene lost 4 bases, with 18 bases spanning the gap. There are 16 residues in the CDR3. The germline CDR1 and CDR2 sequences are LGHDT and YNNKEL (reference sequence). CDR3 region: CASSHFGWGVGETQYF. The DNA for the CDR3 is TGTGCCAGCAGCCATTTTGGGTGGGGAGTAGGAGAGACCCAGTACTTC.

This clonotype was detected only once. The chain uses TRBV5-1 and TRBJ2-5; no clear D gene. V lost 4 bases, J lost 1 base, and 14 bases lay in between. The CDR3 is 15 residues long. Germline V gene data show CDR1 as SGHRS and CDR2 as YFSETQ. CDR3 in amino acids: CASSLLSLVQETQYF. As DNA, the CDR3 is TGCGCCAGCAGCCTCTTATCCTTGGTCCAAGAGACCCAGTACTTC.

This chain joins TRBV29-1 and TRBJ2-2; no firm D call. V lost 0 bases and J lost 0, with 8 bases in between. The CDR3 sequence is 15 residues long. Germline V gene sequence: CDR1 SQVTM, CDR2 ANQGSEA. CDR3 sequence (DNA): TGCAGCGTTGAAGATCGCAGGACGAACACCGGGGAGCTGTTTTTT. As protein: CSVEDRRTNTGELFF.